This T cell receptor (beta chain) was sequenced in a study of T-cell reconstitution after alpha-beta-depleted transplantation in children. The TCRbeta library incorporated unique molecular identifiers. TCRdb itself ran the PCR reads through MiXCR, one entry per CDR3 protein. Among tens of thousands of distinct CDR3 sequences listed, over 4.5% were seen once. General study points: The high TCRbeta diversity at day 60 in some patients came from surviving recipient T cells and thymic progenitors. T cells produced anew were the main source of T-cell counts and diversity one year after transplant. Several hundred expanded graft clones reportedly were the source of alpha-beta T cells about two months after transplant.

In the case of this clonotype: Its antigen is unknown.

Germline CDR1 reads LGHNT; CDR2 reads FRNRAP. This CDR3 has 15 residues. Trimming took 3 bases from V and 4 from J; bases not matched to a gene: 6. V gene TRBV12-5 combines with J gene TRBJ1-5; 7 bases match TRBD1. This specimen was PBMCs, mostly from graft donor cells, taken 180 days after TCRalphabeta/CD19-depleted stem cell transplant. This clonotype originated in a boy younger than two who had a stem cell transplant for acute myeloid leukemia, so the T cells may come from the graft donor. CDR3 in DNA: TGTGCTAGTGGTTTTTCGGGACAGCTAAATCAGCCCCAGCATTTT. Translation: CASGFSGQLNQPQHF.